This TCR beta chain originates from a study of shared clonotypes between healthy human individuals. Broader study findings: Of the naive CD4 clonotypes, about 5% were shared across a handful of donors.

CDR1 SNHLY and CDR2 FYNNEI come from the germline V gene. The CDR3 has 12 residues. The J segment lost 4 bases and the V segment lost 7 bases, leaving 3 bases of the junction unmatched. Comment on this clone: Its antigen is currently unknown. Other DNA variants within this sample encode the same CDR3.

CD45RO negativity and positive selection for CCR7 defined naive CD8 cells, a population that excluded terminally differentiated effector memory CD45RA+ cells. The assay was immunoSEQ multiplex PCR, and TCRdb's table has in-frame clones only and misses some. The table shows around 700,000 clones, with 90% to 95% occurring only once. The specimen was naive CD8+ T cells sorted from blood. This chain joins TRBV2 and TRBJ2-5, with TRBD2 identical over 7 bases. The TCR originated in a man in his thirties or forties in good health. The CDR3 region is CASIGGRETQYF. The DNA for the CDR3 is TGTGCCAGCATCGGGGGGAGAGAGACCCAGTACTTC.